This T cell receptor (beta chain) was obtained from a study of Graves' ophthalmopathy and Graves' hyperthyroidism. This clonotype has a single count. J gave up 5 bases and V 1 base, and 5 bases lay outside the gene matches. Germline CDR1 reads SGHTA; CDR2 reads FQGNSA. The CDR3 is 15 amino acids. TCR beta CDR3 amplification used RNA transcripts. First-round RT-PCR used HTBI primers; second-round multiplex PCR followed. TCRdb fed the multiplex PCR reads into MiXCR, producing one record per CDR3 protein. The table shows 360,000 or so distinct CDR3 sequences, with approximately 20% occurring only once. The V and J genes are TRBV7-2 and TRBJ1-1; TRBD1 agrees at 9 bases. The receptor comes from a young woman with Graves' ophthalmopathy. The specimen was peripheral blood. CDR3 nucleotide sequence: TGTGCCAGCAGCTTAGTCGGGACAGGGTGGACTGAAGCTTTCTTT. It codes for CASSLVGTGWTEAFF.